This TCR beta chain was found in a study of blood T cell repertoires in COVID-19. Trimming cost V 2 bases and J 5 bases; bases outside gene matches: 4. Germline CDR1 reads KGHSH; CDR2 reads LQKENI. This CDR3 comprises 14 residues. The protocol was immunoSEQ multiplex PCR, while the TCRdb copy is restricted to in-frame clones and leaves out a portion. The sample records about 260,000 clones, about 87% being singletons. The rearrangement links TRBV18 to TRBJ2-5; 8 nucleotides line up with TRBD2. The clonotype comes from a human donor in a cohort sampled during active COVID-19. The sample comprised peripheral blood. DNA of the CDR3: TGTGCCAGCTCACCAGGGGTAGCGGGGGAGACCCAGTACTTC. Translated, it gives CASSPGVAGETQYF.